This T cell receptor beta chain originates from a study of shared clonotypes between healthy human individuals. General study points: Depth of sequencing was expected to influence donor clonotype sharing.

Here immunoSEQ multiplex PCR was the method, and the copy in TCRdb shows in-frame clones only, minus some. The data contain approximately 470,000 clones, around 73% of them singletons. The study drew its donors from healthy HIV-negative adults without recent acute infections or vaccinations. Unsorted samples, those not sorted, used 75 million to 90 million PBMCs for genomic DNA. CDR1 is LGHNA, CDR2 YNFKEQ, per germline. The CDR3 runs 14 residues. The V end lost 4 bases, the J end lost 8 bases, and 14 bases lay between the germline ends. Note on this clone: What it binds is not known.

The origin of this receptor is a woman aged 40 to 49 in good health. Some clones in this sample may be carry-over from other donors' samples. This chain connects TRBV4-2 to TRBJ1-4; no clear D gene. The sequenced sample was PBMCs. CDR3 sequence (DNA): TGTGCCAGCAGCCCGCGGTTAATTGGGGAAAAACTGTTTTTT. It yields the protein CASSPRLIGEKLFF.